A selection of T cell receptor beta chains follows, all from one sample in a study of radiation and T cells in renal cell carcinoma. This table comes from immunoSEQ multiplex PCR, and its TCRdb copy is limited to in-frame clones, with some not included. The profile covers 95,000 to 150,000 clones, with 81% appearing a single time and around 6.1% taken by the ten largest. The source material was blood, sampled from a patient whose treatment included radiotherapy and nephrectomy. These receptor sequences come from a man aged 50 or older with renal cell carcinoma. CDR3s include the opening cysteine and the closing phenylalanine or tryptophan. D genes are given only for firm matches. The size field is filled for only some rows; it gives once, few, many or a size class.

.	TRBV5-5	TRBJ1-1	.	TGTGCCAGCAGCTTGAGGGAAATTGAGTTCACTGAAGCTTTCTTT	CASSLREIEFTEAFF
.	TRBV15	TRBJ1-1	.	TGTGCCACCAGCACCGGGGATACTGAAGCTTTCTTT	CATSTGDTEAFF
TRBD2	TRBV6-5	TRBJ2-1	.	TGTGCCAGCAGTACCTTAGCGGGGGTTGAGCAGTTCTTC	CASSTLAGVEQFF
.	TRBV7-2	TRBJ2-7	.	TGTGCCAGCAGCTTCAGAGCGGGCGTAAGGGACGAGCAGTACTTC	CASSFRAGVRDEQYF
TRBD1	TRBV30	TRBJ1-2	few	TGTGCCTGGGGCCCGGGACAGAACTATGGCTACACCTTC	CAWGPGQNYGYTF
.	TRBV2	TRBJ1-2	once	TGTGCCAGCAGTGAAGCAGGGTTTGCTAACTATGGCTACACCTTC	CASSEAGFANYGYTF
.	TRBV5-4	TRBJ2-3	few	TGTGCCAGCAGCTTAAAGCGGAATGGGGGAGATACGCAGTATTTT	CASSLKRNGGDTQYF
.	TRBV6-6	TRBJ1-4	.	TGTGCCAGCAGTCAGAATCCAGGGATAACTAATGAAAAACTGTTTTTT	CASSQNPGITNEKLFF
TRBD1	TRBV9	TRBJ1-4	.	TGTGCCAGCAGCGTAGTGGAGGGGGCGGGTGAAAAACTGTTTTTT	CASSVVEGAGEKLFF
.	TRBV7-9	TRBJ1-2	.	TGTGCCAGCGGAATACCGCGGGACCGGGGCTACACCTTC	CASGIPRDRGYTF
.	TRBV5-6	TRBJ2-3	.	TGTGCCAGCAGCCCTGCGTCAGGGGCTGGAGATACGCAGTATTTT	CASSPASGAGDTQYF
.	TRBV9	TRBJ2-7	.	TGTGCCAGCAGCGTAGATCGGGGTACCCACGAGCAGTACTTC	CASSVDRGTHEQYF
.	TRBV28	TRBJ2-7	.	TGTGCCAGCACAGTCGGGGGAAAGGCCTACGAGCAGTACTTC	CASTVGGKAYEQYF
.	TRBV10-3	TRBJ1-3	once	TGTGCCATCAGTGAGGGTGACACCTCTGGAAACACCATATATTTT	CAISEGDTSGNTIYF
TRBD1	TRBV2	TRBJ2-7	.	TGTGCCAGCAGTCGACAGGGGTTCTCCTACGAGCAGTACTTC	CASSRQGFSYEQYF
TRBD1	TRBV28	TRBJ1-1	.	TGTGCCAGCAGTTTAGGGACAGGGGGGTTGTCCACTGAAGCTTTCTTT	CASSLGTGGLSTEAFF
.	TRBV13	TRBJ1-1	.	TGTGCCAGCAGCTTAGGCCCTTTTTCGGGTGAAGCTTTCTTT	CASSLGPFSGEAFF
.	TRBV11-2	TRBJ2-5	once	TGTGCCAGCAGCTTAGCGGAGACCCAGTACTTC	CASSLAETQYF
.	TRBV2	TRBJ2-3	.	TGTGCCAGCAGTGAATTCCGCGGTATGTTAGATACGCAGTATTTT	CASSEFRGMLDTQYF
.	TRBV5-4	TRBJ1-2	once	TGTGCCAGCAGCTTATATACCAGGGATTCCCGTGGTGGCTACACCTTC	CASSLYTRDSRGGYTF
.	TRBV5-1	TRBJ1-2	.	TGCGCCAGCAGCTTTTATCAGGGGAATGGCTACACCTTC	CASSFYQGNGYTF
.	TRBV9	TRBJ2-1	.	TGTGCCAGCAGCTGGGAGGACAAATCCTACAATGAGCAGTTCTTC	CASSWEDKSYNEQFF
.	TRBV19	TRBJ2-3	.	TGTGCCAGTAGTTTTCCGGCGGTAGATACGCAGTATTTT	CASSFPAVDTQYF
.	TRBV5-1	TRBJ1-5	many	TGCGCCAGCAGCTTGGTCCCAGGGGGCAATCAGCCCCAGCATTTT	CASSLVPGGNQPQHF
.	TRBV7-6	TRBJ2-2	.	TGTGCCAGCAGGGCCGGACTGGGGAACACCGGGGAGCTGTTTTTT	CASRAGLGNTGELFF
.	TRBV5-5	TRBJ1-2	.	TGTGCCAGCAGCTTGGTCTACCCAGGTTTCTATGGCTACACCTTC	CASSLVYPGFYGYTF
TRBD1	TRBV27	TRBJ1-1	.	TGTGCCAGCATCGGACAGGGGAGGACTGAAGCTTTCTTT	CASIGQGRTEAFF
.	TRBV5-1	TRBJ2-1	.	TGCGCCAGCAGCTTCGACAATGAGCAGTTCTTC	CASSFDNEQFF
TRBD1	TRBV6-1	TRBJ1-2	.	TGTGCCAGCATGGGAACAGGGGAATACTATGGCTACACCTTC	CASMGTGEYYGYTF
.	TRBV9	TRBJ1-2	.	TGTGCCAGCAGCAAGACAGCTAACTATGGCTACACCTTC	CASSKTANYGYTF
.	TRBV5-1	TRBJ2-1	.	TGCGCCAGCAGCAGAAACGGGGGCCTCTACAATGAGCAGTTCTTC	CASSRNGGLYNEQFF
.	TRBV4-2	TRBJ2-3	.	TGTGCCAGCAGCCCTATAGCGACCTCGGGAGCAGATACGCAGTATTTT	CASSPIATSGADTQYF
.	TRBV5-1	TRBJ2-2	.	TGCGCCAGCAGCCACGGGACGGGCACCGGGGAGCTGTTTTTT	CASSHGTGTGELFF
.	TRBV4-3	TRBJ1-2	.	TGCGCCAGCAGCCAACTCGGCGGCGGGGCCTATGGCTACACCTTC	CASSQLGGGAYGYTF
.	TRBV5-1	TRBJ1-1	.	TGCGCCAGCAGCTTCCAGGGTCCTGAAGCTTTCTTT	CASSFQGPEAFF
TRBD2	TRBV18	TRBJ2-7	.	TGTGCCAGCCAACCGAGGGGACTAGCGGGGGTCCCGAGCTCCTACGAGCAGTACTTC	CASQPRGLAGVPSSYEQYF
TRBD1	TRBV30	TRBJ1-2	few	TGTGCCTTAACAGGGGGCGAGCCTCTCTATGGCTACACCTTC	CALTGGEPLYGYTF
.	TRBV27	TRBJ1-4	.	TGTGCCAGCAGTAGAAATCGACAAGCCGCTGAAAAACTGTTTTTT	CASSRNRQAAEKLFF
.	TRBV6-4	TRBJ1-2	few	TGTGCCAGCAGTCCCACCGACGGAAATGGCTACACCTTC	CASSPTDGNGYTF
.	TRBV30	TRBJ2-5	.	TGTGCCTGGAGTGTACTAGAGACCCAGTACTTC	CAWSVLETQYF
TRBD1	TRBV27	TRBJ2-3	few	TGTGCCAGCAGTTTACAAGGGGGCGAGGGCACAGATACGCAGTATTTT	CASSLQGGEGTDTQYF
.	TRBV27	TRBJ2-1	.	TGTGCCAGCCACAGTGGGTACAATGAGCAGTTCTTC	CASHSGYNEQFF
.	TRBV18	TRBJ2-1	.	TGTGCCAGCTCACCTCGCGGGGACAATGAGCAGTTCTTC	CASSPRGDNEQFF
.	TRBV29-1	TRBJ2-1	.	TGCAGCGTTGATGGCGGCTTCCAGAGCTCCTACAATGAGCAGTTCTTC	CSVDGGFQSSYNEQFF
TRBD2	TRBV20-1	TRBJ2-1	few	TGCAGAGGCGGACTAGCGGGGGGACTGGTCTTC	CRGGLAGGLVF
.	TRBV27	TRBJ1-3	once	TGTGCCAGCAGTTTATCCAGGAGGATCTGCTCTGGAAACACCATATATTTT	CASSLSRRICSGNTIYF
.	TRBV6-1	TRBJ1-2	.	TGTGCCAGCCTCTTCGGGGCCTCTAACTATGGCTACACCTTC	CASLFGASNYGYTF
.	TRBV5-1	TRBJ1-2	.	TGCGCCAGCAGCTTAGCGGGATCAGCTCAAATCGCTCACACCTTC	CASSLAGSAQIAHTF
TRBD2	TRBV30	TRBJ2-1	.	TGTGCCTGGAGTGTAAACGGCGGGAGCAGCGATGAGCAGTTCTTC	CAWSVNGGSSDEQFF
.	TRBV30	TRBJ1-5	.	TGTGCCTGGAGTCGCAGGGAAAGCAATCAGCCCCAGCATTTT	CAWSRRESNQPQHF
.	TRBV18	TRBJ2-7	.	TGTGCCAGCTCAAGGACCAACACCTACGAGCAGTACTTC	CASSRTNTYEQYF
.	TRBV11-3	TRBJ1-1	.	TGTGCCAGCAGCGGGTACGGGGACACTGAAGCTTTCTTT	CASSGYGDTEAFF
.	TRBV28	TRBJ1-5	few	TGTGCCAGCAGGAGCAATCAGCCCCAGCATTTT	CASRSNQPQHF
.	TRBV5-1	TRBJ1-2	.	TGCGCCAGCAGGCCGACTGCTAACTATGGCTACACCTTC	CASRPTANYGYTF
.	TRBV5-4	TRBJ2-5	.	TGTGCCAGCAGCGCCCCACAGGGTGTGAAGACCCAGTACTTC	CASSAPQGVKTQYF
.	TRBV15	TRBJ2-4	.	TGTGCCACCAGCAGGGAGGGGCACAGTTTGGGATTAGCCAAAAACATTCAGTACTTC	CATSREGHSLGLAKNIQYF
.	TRBV7-8	TRBJ2-5	.	TGTGCCAGCAGCTTAGTAAGCGAGACCCAGTACTTC	CASSLVSETQYF